Shown below are 10 T cell receptor beta chains from a single sample sequenced in a study of T cells in Graves' hyperthyroidism and ophthalmopathy. There were TCR beta CDR3 regions amplified from RNA transcripts. A set of HTBI primers served as the primers for a first-round RT-PCR of the TCR CDR3. TCRdb redid the calling of the multiplex PCR reads with MiXCR, one entry per CDR3 protein. The table records 750,000 to 900,000 distinct CDR3 sequences, more than 30% of them present only once. Sequencing was done on a sample of blood. The receptors derive from a man aged 18 to 30 with Graves' hyperthyroidism.

This clonotype has at least ten counts. The V call is TRBV24-1, the J call TRBJ2-6; D unclear. The CDR3 length is 15 residues. Germline V CDR1 and CDR2: KGHDR, SFDVKD. V lost 3 bases to trimming and J lost 0 bases, with 5 bases between them. CDR3: CATSDPNSGANVLTF. CDR3 DNA sequence: TGTGCCACCAGTGATCCGAACTCTGGGGCCAACGTCCTGACTTTC.

The chain recombines TRBV19 with TRBJ2-7; 14 nucleotides match TRBD2. J was trimmed by 1 base and V by 9 bases; bases with no gene match: 11. Germline V lookup: CDR1 LNHDA, CDR2 SQIVND (reference sequence). CDR3 length: 17 residues. The CDR3, as DNA: TGTGCCAGCAGTTCACAGGGGACTAGCGGGAGTTCCTACGAGCAGTACTTC. It encodes CASSSQGTSGSSYEQYF.

The rearrangement joins TRBV7-3 to TRBJ1-3; D remains unclear. This CDR3 is built from 16 residues. CDR1 and CDR2 from the germline V gene are SGHTA and FQGTGA. The V end lost 5 bases, the J end lost 0 bases, and 14 bases lay between the germline ends. CDR3 sequence (DNA): TGTGCCAGCAGCCTAGGACGGCGCGACTCTGGAAACACCATATATTTT. This codes for CASSLGRRDSGNTIYF. Full variable domain (missing parts from reference TRBV7-3 and TRBJ1-3): GAGVSQTPSNKVTEKGKYVELRCDPISGHTALYWYRQSLGQGPEFLIYFQGTGAADDSGLPNDRFFAVRPEGSVSTLKIQRTERGDSAVYLCASSLGRRDSGNTIYFGEGSWLTVV.

The genes are TRBV7-8 and TRBJ1-2; possibly TRBD1 for D (5 bases). CDR3 size: 15 residues. Deletions cut 5 bases from V and 6 bases from J, with 19 bases between. Germline CDR1 is SGHVS and CDR2 is FQNEAQ. CDR3 DNA sequence: TGTGCCAGCAGCCAAGTTAGCGGGACTTTAAATGGCTACACCTTC. This gives the protein CASSQVSGTLNGYTF.

This clonotype was observed a few times. The CDR3 protein is CASSRWIRGANSNQPQHF. As DNA, the CDR3 is TGTGCCAGCAGCCGGTGGATCCGGGGGGCGAATAGCAATCAGCCCCAGCATTTT. The genes are TRBV2 and TRBJ1-5; possible D gene TRBD1, 6 bases. The length of the CDR3 is 18 residues. Per the germline V gene, CDR1 is SNHLY and CDR2 is FYNNEI. Trimming pared 6 bases from V and 0 bases from J, leaving 21 bases between.

As to this clonotype: With a much larger clone just one base away, this may be a read error. As DNA, the CDR3 is TGTGCCAGCGCACAGAACACTGAAGCTTTCTTT. As protein: CASAQNTEAFF. This chain joins TRBV7-8 and TRBJ1-1; D gene unclear. Germline values: CDR1 SGHVS, CDR2 FQNEAQ. The CDR3 is 11 amino acids. V was cut by 8 bases and J by 1 base, with 5 bases left in between.

This chain links TRBV20-1 with TRBJ1-2; 7 bases align to TRBD1. With V trimmed by 1 base and J by 8 bases, 16 bases remained unmatched. Germline assignment: CDR1 DFQATT and CDR2 SNEGSKA (reference sequence). The CDR3 is made up of 16 amino acids. CDR3 sequence (DNA): TGCAGTGCTAGAGTAACCGTCCAGGGGGGAATGGAGGGCTACACCTTC. Its protein product is CSARVTVQGGMEGYTF.

This clonotype was counted between two and nine times. The chain joins TRBV7-9 to TRBJ2-7; D is ambiguous. Per the germline V gene, CDR1 is SEHNR and CDR2 is FQNEAQ (reference sequence). The V end was cut by 3 bases, the J end by 0 bases, with 9 bases between. The CDR3 loop spans 14 amino acids. As DNA, the CDR3 is TGTGCCAGCAGCTTGTTGACAAACTCCTACGAGCAGTACTTC. This codes for CASSLLTNSYEQYF.

The chain uses TRBV4-1 and TRBJ1-1, with D tentatively TRBD1 (6 bases). Germline CDR1 MGHRA, CDR2 YSYEKL. CDR3 size: 15 residues. Trimming removed 3 bases at V and 4 bases at J, with 15 bases between. The CDR3 loop reads CASSQAQGGLTEAFF. CDR3 nucleotides: TGCGCCAGCAGCCAGGCACAGGGCGGCCTCACTGAAGCTTTCTTT.

The genes are TRBV2 and TRBJ2-2; TRBD1 matches 8 bases. In germline, CDR1 is SNHLY, CDR2 FYNNEI. The CDR3 consists of 15 residues. The trim removed 8 bases at V and 1 base at J, leaving 6 bases unmatched. CDR3 in amino acids: CASASGQVNTGELFF. Here the CDR3 DNA reads TGTGCCAGCGCGTCGGGACAGGTGAACACCGGGGAGCTGTTTTTT.